Listed below are T cell receptor beta chains from one sample, sequenced in a study of blood T cell repertoires in COVID-19. Clones were sequenced by immunoSEQ multiplex PCR, and TCRdb holds only the in-frame ones, with some missing. The sample includes approximately 270,000 clones, around nine tenths of them seen just once. Sequencing was performed on peripheral blood. These receptors were obtained from a young man with acute or convalescent COVID-19. The CDR3 runs from the conserved cysteine through the conserved F or W. Each record gives: D gene, V gene, J gene, clone size, CDR3 DNA, CDR3 protein. A D gene is named only where the DNA matches it firmly. Size is stated for part of the rows, as once, few or many counts, or as a class when the clone is expanded.

>-|TRBV6-2/TRBV6-3|TRBJ2-7|-
TGTGCCAGCAGTTACTTCCTCGAATCGTGGACAGAGTTCTACGAGCAGTACTTC
CASSYFLESWTEFYEQYF
>TRBD1|TRBV2|TRBJ1-5|-
TGTGCCAGCAGTTCCGGGACAGGACAGTATAGCAATCAGCCCCAGCATTTT
CASSSGTGQYSNQPQHF
>TRBD2|TRBV14|TRBJ2-3|-
TGTGCCAGCAGCCAAGCTAGCGGGGCAGATACGCAGTATTTT
CASSQASGADTQYF
>-|TRBV28|TRBJ2-7|-
TGTGCCAGCAGGCCCCGACTGGCGGGGACCTACGAGCAGTACTTC
CASRPRLAGTYEQYF
>TRBD1|TRBV7-9|TRBJ1-1|-
TGTGCCAGCAGCAAACAGACCTACAGGGGGCAGGTGAACACTGAAGCTTTCTTT
CASSKQTYRGQVNTEAFF
>TRBD2|TRBV5-1|TRBJ2-7|-
TGCGCCAGCAGGAGGGTAGCGGGAGGGCCTAATACTAGGGAGCAGTACTTC
CASRRVAGGPNTREQYF
>-|TRBV11-2|TRBJ1-1|-
TGTGCCAGCAGCTTAGATCATAACACTGAAGCTTTCTTT
CASSLDHNTEAFF
>TRBD1|TRBV6-5|TRBJ1-2|few
TGTGCCAGCGGAGGACAGGCTACCACCTATGGCTACACCTTC
CASGGQATTYGYTF
>TRBD1|TRBV5-5|TRBJ2-3|-
TGTGCCAGCAGAGACAGGGAATTGACAGATACGCAGTATTTT
CASRDRELTDTQYF
>-|TRBV5-6|TRBJ1-2|-
TGTGCCAGCAGCACCACCGGTCCAGGGGCGAATGGCTACACCTTC
CASSTTGPGANGYTF
>TRBD2|TRBV12-3/TRBV12-4|TRBJ2-7|-
TGTGCCAGCAGTTGGGGGGGTGGTTCGGGCCAGTACTTC
CASSWGGGSGQYF
>TRBD1|TRBV5-4|TRBJ1-3|-
TGTGCCAGCAGCAGAGGACAGGGGAGAGGAAACACCATATATTTT
CASSRGQGRGNTIYF
>-|TRBV28|TRBJ1-5|-
TGTGCCAGCAGTTCCACGGGGGGAGTCCAGCCCCAGCATTTT
CASSSTGGVQPQHF
>-|TRBV3-1/TRBV3-2|TRBJ1-1|-
TGTGCCAGCAGCCAAGCCATCCTATACACTGAAGCTTTCTTT
CASSQAILYTEAFF
>-|TRBV28|TRBJ2-3|-
TGTGCCACCGCCGGTGCGGGGCCAGATACGCAGTATTTT
CATAGAGPDTQYF
>TRBD1|TRBV27|TRBJ1-1|-
TGTGCCAGCAGTCGTATAACTGGGACAGTAGATGAAGCTTTCTTT
CASSRITGTVDEAFF
>TRBD2|TRBV6-2/TRBV6-3|TRBJ2-7|-
TGTGCCAGCAGTTACATTAGCGGGAGGCCTTACGAGCAGTACTTC
CASSYISGRPYEQYF
>TRBD1|TRBV10-1|TRBJ1-1|-
TGCGCCAGCAGTGAGTCGGGGACAGGGGCACCTTTCTTT
CASSESGTGAPFF